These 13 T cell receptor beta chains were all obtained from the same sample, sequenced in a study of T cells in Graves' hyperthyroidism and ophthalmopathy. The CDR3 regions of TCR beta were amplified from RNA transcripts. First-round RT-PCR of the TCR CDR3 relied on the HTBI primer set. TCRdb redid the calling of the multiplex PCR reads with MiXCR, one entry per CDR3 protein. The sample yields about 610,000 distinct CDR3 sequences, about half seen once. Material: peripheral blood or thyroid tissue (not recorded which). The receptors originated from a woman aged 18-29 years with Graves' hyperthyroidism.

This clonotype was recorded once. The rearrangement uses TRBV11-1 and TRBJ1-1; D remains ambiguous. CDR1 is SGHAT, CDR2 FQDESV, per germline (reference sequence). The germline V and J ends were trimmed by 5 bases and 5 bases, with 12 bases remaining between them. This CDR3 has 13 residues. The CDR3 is CASSRKPGTEAFF. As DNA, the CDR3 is TGTGCCAGCAGCCGAAAGCCGGGGACTGAAGCTTTCTTT.

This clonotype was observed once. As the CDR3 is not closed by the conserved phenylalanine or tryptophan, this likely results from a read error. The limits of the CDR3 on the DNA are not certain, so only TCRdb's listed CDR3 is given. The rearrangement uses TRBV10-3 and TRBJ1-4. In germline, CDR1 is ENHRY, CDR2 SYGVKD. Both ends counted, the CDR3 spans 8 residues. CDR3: CAISKTDY.

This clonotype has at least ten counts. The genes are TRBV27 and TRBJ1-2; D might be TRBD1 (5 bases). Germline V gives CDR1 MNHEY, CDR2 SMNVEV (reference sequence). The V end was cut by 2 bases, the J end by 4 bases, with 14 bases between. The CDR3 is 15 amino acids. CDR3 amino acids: CASSLRAGNPYGYTF. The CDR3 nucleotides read TGTGCCAGCAGTTTAAGGGCAGGGAATCCCTATGGCTACACCTTC.

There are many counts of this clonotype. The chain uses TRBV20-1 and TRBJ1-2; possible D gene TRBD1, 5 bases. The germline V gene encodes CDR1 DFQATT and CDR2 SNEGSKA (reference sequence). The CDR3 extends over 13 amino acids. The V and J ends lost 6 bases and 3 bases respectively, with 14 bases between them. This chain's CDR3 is CSARAGRDYGYTF. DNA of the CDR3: TGCAGTGCCCGCGCAGGGAGGGACTATGGCTACACCTTC.

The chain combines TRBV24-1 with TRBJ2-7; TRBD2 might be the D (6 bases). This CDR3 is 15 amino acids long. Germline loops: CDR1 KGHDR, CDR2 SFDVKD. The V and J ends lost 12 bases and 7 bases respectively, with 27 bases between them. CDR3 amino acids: CASAGGRGKYNEQYF. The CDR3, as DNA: TGTGCCTCCGCCGGGGGACGGGGCAAATACAATGAGCAGTACTTC.

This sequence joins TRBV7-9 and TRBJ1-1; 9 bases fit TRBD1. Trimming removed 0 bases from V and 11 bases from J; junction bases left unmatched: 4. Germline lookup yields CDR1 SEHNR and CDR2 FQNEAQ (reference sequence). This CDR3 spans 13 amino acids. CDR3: CASSLARDREAFF. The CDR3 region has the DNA TGTGCCAGCAGCTTAGCCAGGGACAGGGAGGCTTTCTTT.

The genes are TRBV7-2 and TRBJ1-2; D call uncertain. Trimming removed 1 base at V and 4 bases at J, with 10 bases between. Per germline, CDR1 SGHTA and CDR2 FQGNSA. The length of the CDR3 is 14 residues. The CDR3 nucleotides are TGTGCCAGCAGCTTAGAGTTCGCGTCCTATGGCTACACCTTC. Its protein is CASSLEFASYGYTF.

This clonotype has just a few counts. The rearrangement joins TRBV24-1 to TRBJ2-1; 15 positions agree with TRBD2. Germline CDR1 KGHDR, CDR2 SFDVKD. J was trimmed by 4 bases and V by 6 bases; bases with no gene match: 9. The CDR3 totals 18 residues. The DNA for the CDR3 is TGTGCCACCAGTTCCGGGACTAGCGGGAGGATAAGGTACAATGAGCAGTTCTTC. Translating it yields CATSSGTSGRIRYNEQFF.

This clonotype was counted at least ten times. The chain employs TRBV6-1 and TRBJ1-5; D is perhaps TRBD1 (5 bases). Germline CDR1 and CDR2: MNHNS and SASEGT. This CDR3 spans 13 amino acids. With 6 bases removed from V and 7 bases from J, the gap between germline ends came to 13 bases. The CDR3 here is CASRSRGGQPQHF. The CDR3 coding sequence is TGTGCCAGCAGGAGTAGGGGCGGCCAGCCCCAGCATTTT.

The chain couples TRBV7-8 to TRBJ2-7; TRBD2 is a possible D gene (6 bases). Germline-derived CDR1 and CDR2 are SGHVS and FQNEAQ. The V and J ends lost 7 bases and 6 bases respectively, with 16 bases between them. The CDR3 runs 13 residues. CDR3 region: CASNEGGTGEQYF. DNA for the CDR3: TGTGCCAGCAATGAAGGCGGGACTGGCGAGCAGTACTTC.

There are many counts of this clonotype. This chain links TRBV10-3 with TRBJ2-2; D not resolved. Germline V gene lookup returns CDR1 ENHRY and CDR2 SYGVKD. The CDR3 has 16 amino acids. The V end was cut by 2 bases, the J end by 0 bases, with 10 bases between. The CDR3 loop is CAISEPLDSNTGELFF. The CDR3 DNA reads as TGTGCCATCAGTGAGCCCTTGGATTCGAACACCGGGGAGCTGTTTTTT.

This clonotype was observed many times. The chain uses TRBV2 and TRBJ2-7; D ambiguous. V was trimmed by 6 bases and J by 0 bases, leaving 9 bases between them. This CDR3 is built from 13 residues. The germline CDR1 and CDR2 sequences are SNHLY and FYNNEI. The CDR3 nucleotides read TGTGCCAGCAGAATCCTATCCTCCTACGAGCAGTACTTC. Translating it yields CASRILSSYEQYF.

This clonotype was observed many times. CDR3: CATSRELAGSYEQYF. Written as DNA, the CDR3 is TGTGCCACCAGCAGAGAGCTAGCGGGATCCTACGAGCAGTACTTC. J is TRBJ2-7 and V is TRBV15; TRBD2 matches 9 bases. Germline V CDR1 and CDR2: LNHNV, YYDKDF (reference sequence). This CDR3 is 15 amino acids long. The V segment lost 0 bases and the J segment 1 base; nucleotides outside the gene matches: 1.